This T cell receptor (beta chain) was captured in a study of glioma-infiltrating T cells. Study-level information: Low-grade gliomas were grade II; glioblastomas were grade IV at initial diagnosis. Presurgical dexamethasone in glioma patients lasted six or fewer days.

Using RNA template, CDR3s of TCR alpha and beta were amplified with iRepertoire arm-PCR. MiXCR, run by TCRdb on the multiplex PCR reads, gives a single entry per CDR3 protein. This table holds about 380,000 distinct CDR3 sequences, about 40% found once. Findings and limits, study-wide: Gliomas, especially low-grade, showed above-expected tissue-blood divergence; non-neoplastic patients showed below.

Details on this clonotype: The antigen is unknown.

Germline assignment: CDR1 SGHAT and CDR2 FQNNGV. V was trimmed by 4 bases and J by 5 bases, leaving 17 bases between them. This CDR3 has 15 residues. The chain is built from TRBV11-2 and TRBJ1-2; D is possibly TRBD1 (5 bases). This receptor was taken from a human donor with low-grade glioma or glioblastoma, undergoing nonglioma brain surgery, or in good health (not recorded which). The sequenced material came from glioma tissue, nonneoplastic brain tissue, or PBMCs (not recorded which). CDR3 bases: TGTGCCAGCAGCTCCTGGGACCTCCTCGCTTATGGCTACACCTTC. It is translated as CASSSWDLLAYGYTF.